This T cell receptor (beta chain) was sequenced during a study of blood T cell repertoires in COVID-19 (dated by TCRdb to 2020 to 2022). Study-level background: The collaborator samples originated in the United States, Italy and Spain and spanned the acute and convalescent phases of COVID-19. The prospective study material was composed of cDNA or gDNA derived from T cells, B-cell-depleted T cells, or PBMCs. Deeply sampled blood TCRbeta repertoires from subjects exposed to, actively infected with, or recovered from COVID-19 were included in the dataset. A freely available public database, intended as a resource for researchers studying the immune response to SARS-CoV-2, is where the repertoires were released. The samples were drawn from two sources: the first 160 participants of the ongoing ImmuneRACE study, and 1,000 to 1,500 subjects contributed by 6 global collaborators. Sample metadata almost always included a de-identified subject ID, COVID-19 status, age in years and sex. Where HLA class I and class II types were available, the types were taken from metadata supplied by the sample provider, not from assay-based typing. Study-wide findings and limitations: The amount of clinical and demographic metadata varied by source and participant and was provided uncurated.

TCRbeta CDR3 regions were amplified from genomic DNA by means of the immunoSEQ Assay, a bias-controlled multiplex PCR. The authors processed their data as follows. The number of nucleated cells in each sample was estimated from the amplification of reference gene primers within the assay. To quantify the absolute abundance of each unique TCRbeta CDR3 rearrangement, sequence reads were collapsed and filtered. For each sample, productive Simpson clonality was calculated by taking the square root of Simpson's diversity index across productive rearrangements. The table comes from immuneACCESS by way of TCRdb, which keeps in-frame sequences with V and J called. Part of the clones is missing from these tables; in studies checked, under half for an unresolved V gene and the rest for unknown reasons. The V and J calls and clone size come from that table; D and trimming were worked out from the DNA. The sample includes about 160,000 clones, with 80% to 85% observed a single time. The ten biggest clones cover 12% to 15% of the sample.

Collaborating institutions collected whole blood in K2EDTA tubes following their own protocols. For TCRbeta analysis, collaborators shipped samples as frozen whole blood, isolated PBMCs, or DNA extracted from either of those sample types. V is clipped by 5 bases and J by 5 bases, and the sequence between their germline boundaries is 21 bases long. Reading from cysteine to phenylalanine, the CDR3 counts 16 amino acids. CDR3 DNA only is kept here, 48 bases in frame from base 1. From the germline V gene, CDR1 is KGHSH and CDR2 is LQKENI. Comment on this clone: It lacks a known antigen. The input lacks base qualities; no much larger clone sits a single base away.

Sequenced material: peripheral blood. The clonotype comes from a man aged 18-30 years with active or convalescent COVID-19. The chain was built from TRBV18 and TRBJ1-2; TRBD1 could be the D gene, as 5 bases match. The CDR3 here reads CASSARDGASPYGYTF. DNA sequence: TGTGCCAGCTCAGCGCGGGACGGCGCGAGTCCTTATGGCTACACCTTC.